A selection of T cell receptor beta chains follows, all from one sample in a study of cytomegalovirus exposure and HLA in healthy donors. The protocol was immunoSEQ multiplex PCR, while the TCRdb copy is restricted to in-frame clones and leaves out a portion. The profile covers 300,000 to 450,000 clones, with 86% appearing a single time and over 0.75% taken by the ten largest. Sequencing was done on a sample of PBMCs. Receptor source: a woman between 18 and 30 years old in good health and CMV-seronegative. Both conserved end residues are part of each CDR3. Each record gives: clone size, V gene, CDR3 protein. Part of the rows lack a size; the others show once, few, many or a class for expanded clones.

size: NA; V: TRBV7-6; CDR3: CASSLAAFGADTQYF
size: few; V: TRBV2; CDR3: CASKGQSNTEAFF
size: NA; V: TRBV5-1; CDR3: CASSLSGSTVYGYTF
size: NA; V: TRBV2; CDR3: CASSSDRNNEQFF
size: NA; V: TRBV5-8; CDR3: CASSLQESSYEQYF
size: once; V: TRBV5-1; CDR3: CASSPGGLSYEQYF
size: NA; V: TRBV28; CDR3: CASRDRGEQYF
size: NA; V: TRBV7-7; CDR3: CASSVRAPSRSGSYNEQFF
size: NA; V: TRBV28; CDR3: CASSPWGVQVGYTF
size: NA; V: TRBV7-9; CDR3: CASSDPDRTYNEQFF
size: NA; V: TRBV30; CDR3: CAWSTTGSTDTQYF
size: NA; V: TRBV6-1; CDR3: CASSEQQGNTGELFF
size: NA; V: TRBV14; CDR3: CASSLPLGSSNTEAFF
size: NA; V: TRBV6-1; CDR3: CASSVGGADEKLFF
size: NA; V: TRBV10-2; CDR3: CASSDGPGESYEQYF
size: NA; V: TRBV13; CDR3: CASSLGLEVYEQYF
size: NA; V: TRBV19; CDR3: CASSRGQFSGANVLTF
size: once; V: TRBV15; CDR3: CATSQDGLPEQFF
size: NA; V: TRBV7-8; CDR3: CASSQWKDIQETQYF
size: NA; V: TRBV5-1; CDR3: CASSFGGGALSEQFF
size: NA; V: TRBV10-3; CDR3: CAISSGGSYNEQFF
size: NA; V: TRBV2; CDR3: CASRNPGHSKETQYF
size: few; V: TRBV19; CDR3: CASSIGTGVSEQYF
size: NA; V: TRBV27; CDR3: CASSSTPPDRYYGYTF
size: once; V: TRBV25-1; CDR3: CASRDIESEKLFF
size: NA; V: TRBV10-2; CDR3: CATLGDSQETQYF
size: NA; V: TRBV2; CDR3: CARSSGSRETQYF
size: NA; V: TRBV4-1; CDR3: CASKMPGLFNEQFF
size: NA; V: TRBV6-6; CDR3: CASSYLAEGYEQYF
size: NA; V: TRBV2; CDR3: CASSEAPSGGHEQFF
size: NA; V: TRBV7-2; CDR3: CASSLVWGDEQFF
size: NA; V: TRBV6-5; CDR3: CASSYGAGPYEQYF
size: NA; V: TRBV27; CDR3: CASSLAGTYEQYF
size: NA; V: TRBV6-5; CDR3: CASSRITAPGNTIYF
size: NA; V: TRBV6-5; CDR3: CASSTPGSYEQYF
size: once; V: TRBV6-1; CDR3: CASSEARDRVRFF
size: NA; V: TRBV9; CDR3: CASSGGIPGYTF
size: NA; V: TRBV13; CDR3: CASSLETSGNYEQYF
size: once; V: TRBV7-8; CDR3: CASSLYPVNYGYTF
size: NA; V: TRBV27; CDR3: CASSLRLVDEQFF
size: NA; V: TRBV2; CDR3: CASSEAFEGSKETQYF
size: NA; V: TRBV11-2; CDR3: CASSQDPRGDQPQHF
size: once; V: TRBV28; CDR3: CASSKGLAGGYEQFF
size: NA; V: TRBV10-1; CDR3: CASSESGGARNEQFF
size: NA; V: TRBV30; CDR3: CAWGGIRAEAFF
size: NA; V: TRBV29-1; CDR3: CSGRSPQSTDTQYF
size: NA; V: TRBV30; CDR3: CAWSKDREHSEQYF
size: NA; V: TRBV10-1; CDR3: CASSSGKVFNEQFF
size: NA; V: TRBV6-1; CDR3: CAIETARPGKLFF
size: NA; V: TRBV4-1; CDR3: CASSQAPAGSTDTQYF
size: NA; V: TRBV18; CDR3: CASSLSGRTSGYNEQFF
size: once; V: TRBV28; CDR3: CASSLPAGNSYEQYF
size: once; V: TRBV4-1; CDR3: CASSQAPQGAGTDTQYF
size: NA; V: TRBV9; CDR3: CASSVAGTGYSEQYF
size: NA; V: TRBV2; CDR3: CAGLQENTEAFF
size: NA; V: TRBV27; CDR3: CATGGTYSNQPQHF
size: NA; V: TRBV27; CDR3: CARQRGGFYDTEAFF
size: few; V: TRBV4-2; CDR3: CASRRGQENYGYTF
size: NA; V: TRBV5-1; CDR3: CASSSRLTGTGPDTQYF